One and the same sample provided the 31 T cell receptor beta chains below, sequenced in a study of blood T cells in healthy people across ages. A second PCR, run for about 6 to 11 cycles, used a sample-barcoded 5' primer plus a J-beta primer mix. One entry per CDR3 protein results from TCRdb running MiXCR on the 5' RACE reads. The sample lists 380,000 or so distinct CDR3 sequences; 50% to 60% were seen once. Sample: blood. These receptors were obtained from a man in his 60s in good health.

A remark on this clonotype: Since a much larger clone is just one base distant, this may be a read error. V is TRBV28 and J is TRBJ1-2; D might be TRBD1 (6 bases). The CDR3 has 13 amino acids. V gave up 11 bases and J gave up 4 bases, with 17 bases separating them. Germline CDR1 is MDHEN and CDR2 is SYDVKM. The CDR3: CAGHKGGTYGYTF. CDR3 coding DNA: TGTGCCGGCCACAAAGGGGGGACCTATGGCTACACCTTC.

The CDR3 here is CASSQRTTSGITDTQYF. Here the CDR3 DNA reads TGTGCCAGCAGCCAACGAACGACTAGCGGGATCACAGATACGCAGTATTTT. V usage is TRBV14 and J usage is TRBJ2-3; 11 bases are shared with TRBD2. Germline CDR1 and CDR2: SGHDN and FVKESK. This CDR3 region has 17 residues. The junction had 6 bases not matched to a gene; V was cut back by 2 bases and J by 2 bases. Supplemented by reference TRBV14 and TRBJ2-3, the full variable domain reads EAGVTQFPSHSVIEKGQTVTLRCDPISGHDNLYWYRRVMGKEIKFLLHFVKESKQDESGMPNNRFLAERTGGTYSTLKVQPAELEDSGVYFCASSQRTTSGITDTQYFGPGTRLTVL.

This clonotype has a handful of counts. The V call is TRBV12-3 or TRBV12-4, the J call TRBJ2-3; the D gene could be TRBD1 or TRBD2 (6 bases each). Deletions cut 8 bases from V and 0 bases from J, with 15 bases between. This CDR3 comprises 15 residues. The CDR3 is CASASSGASTDTQYF. The CDR3 DNA reads TGTGCCAGCGCCTCTTCGGGGGCCAGCACAGATACGCAGTATTTT.

The chain recombines TRBV6-1 with TRBJ1-5; the D is unclear. With 6 bases removed from V and 0 bases from J, the gap between germline ends came to 18 bases. The CDR3 covers 17 residues. The germline V gene has CDR1 MNHNS and CDR2 SASEGT. CDR3 in DNA: TGTGCCAGCAGCCCTACTTTGTCCCAGAATAGCAATCAGCCCCAGCATTTT. Amino acids: CASSPTLSQNSNQPQHF.

The chain combines TRBV6-2 or TRBV6-3 with TRBJ2-1; TRBD2 agrees at 15 bases. The CDR3 length is 21 residues. J lost 0 bases, V lost 2 bases, and 11 bases had no gene match. Germline CDR1 reads MNHEY; CDR2 reads SVGEGT. CDR3 protein: CASSYPRTGTSGGSSYNEQFF. The DNA for the CDR3 is TGTGCCAGCAGTTACCCCCGTACCGGGACTAGCGGGGGGAGCTCCTACAATGAGCAGTTCTTC.

The chain has TRBV20-1 and TRBJ2-7; 9 positions agree with TRBD2. V lost 1 base to trimming and J lost 5 bases; unmatched junction nucleotides: 9. The CDR3 is 15 amino acids. Germline CDR1 and CDR2: DFQATT and SNEGSKA (reference sequence). The CDR3 here is CSARVSSGGSHEQYF. The CDR3 bases are TGCAGTGCTAGAGTATCCAGCGGGGGGTCCCACGAGCAGTACTTC.

The chain uses TRBV5-1 and TRBJ1-1; TRBD1 is a possible D gene (5 bases). Germline V gene lookup returns CDR1 SGHRS and CDR2 YFSETQ. Trimming left V 5 bases short and J 4 bases short, with 18 bases between. This CDR3 has 15 residues. CDR3 nucleotide sequence: TGCGCCAGCAGTCGGGGGACGCCGCCCCCCACTGAAGCTTTCTTT. Protein: CASSRGTPPPTEAFF.

This clonotype was seen only a few times. V and J are TRBV29-1 and TRBJ2-1; TRBD2 aligns across 14 bases. Per the germline V gene, CDR1 is SQVTM and CDR2 is ANQGSEA. J was trimmed by 2 bases and V by 8 bases; bases with no gene match: 8. The CDR3 runs to 16 residues. CDR3 in DNA: TGCAGCTCCTGGGGACTAGCGGGAGCGGCCTACAATGAGCAGTTCTTC. Residues: CSSWGLAGAAYNEQFF.

This clonotype was picked up a small number of times. This may arise from a read error, as a much more abundant clone is one base away. The CDR3 is CASSLGAGSSANEQYF. The CDR3 coding sequence is TGTGCCAGCAGCTTGGGGGCCGGGTCGTCGGCCAATGAGCAGTACTTC. The chain joins TRBV7-6 to TRBJ2-5; a possible D gene is TRBD1 (6 bases). CDR1 and CDR2 from the germline V gene are SGHVS and FNYEAQ. V was cut by 3 bases and J by 11 bases, with 25 bases left in between. CDR3 length: 16 amino acids.

This chain connects TRBV3-1 to TRBJ1-3; D not resolved. Germline V gene sequence: CDR1 LGHDT, CDR2 YNNKEL (reference sequence). This CDR3 is 13 amino acids long. The V end was cut by 1 base, the J end by 6 bases, with 7 bases between. The CDR3 DNA sequence: TGTGCCAGCAGCCAAGGGACGGAAAACACCATATATTTT. Amino acid sequence: CASSQGTENTIYF.

This clonotype was detected ten times or more. This chain connects TRBV6-2 or TRBV6-3 to TRBJ2-7, with 10 positions matching TRBD2. Germline V gene lookup returns CDR1 MNHEY and CDR2 SVGEGT. V lost 2 bases and J lost 4; bases outside the gene matches: 11. The CDR3 extends over 17 amino acids. The CDR3 here is CASSYPLAGVDRYEQYF. The CDR3 bases are TGTGCCAGCAGTTACCCGCTAGCGGGAGTAGATCGGTACGAGCAGTACTTC.

This clonotype was recorded a few times. This sequence joins TRBV7-2 and TRBJ2-7, with no clear D. CDR1 is SGHTA and CDR2 is FQGNSA in the germline V gene. This CDR3 is built from 16 residues. Trimming shortened V by 5 bases and J by 2 bases, and 19 bases separated the two germline ends. The CDR3, as DNA: TGTGCCAGCAGCCCTCGTGGGTCTCAGGCCGCCTACGAGCAGTACTTC. Its translation is CASSPRGSQAAYEQYF.

This clonotype showed up many times. V gene TRBV20-1 combines with J gene TRBJ2-1; TRBD2 matches at 8 bases. The V gene's germline CDR1 is DFQATT and CDR2 SNEGSKA (reference sequence). Germline trimming cut 2 bases from V and 3 bases from J; bases unmatched to any gene: 9. The length of the CDR3 is 16 residues. The CDR3 is CSARSIGAGDYNEQFF. The CDR3 coding sequence is TGCAGTGCTAGAAGTATTGGAGCGGGAGACTACAATGAGCAGTTCTTC.

About this clonotype: Germline and junction disagree at one end, which may indicate a read error. This rearrangement joins TRBV7-7 to TRBJ1-6; D gene ambiguous. In germline, CDR1 is SSHAT, CDR2 FNYEAQ (reference sequence). The CDR3 sequence is 15 residues long. DNA for the CDR3: TGTGCTAGCAGCCTCGGCCCGGACCCCTGGGAACCCCTCCACTTT. Its translation: CASSLGPDPWEPLHF.

The CDR3 here is CATSDRDNEQYF. CDR3 in DNA: TGTGCCACCAGTGACAGGGACAATGAGCAGTACTTC. This chain connects TRBV24-1 to TRBJ2-5; a weak D match, TRBD1 (6 bases). CDR1 KGHDR and CDR2 SFDVKD come from the germline V gene. The CDR3 is 12 residues long. Trimming pared 4 bases from V and 11 bases from J, leaving 13 bases between.

The chain employs TRBV15 and TRBJ1-2, with no clear D. The CDR3 length is 13 residues. V shed 0 bases and J shed 3 bases, with 5 bases lying between them. In germline, CDR1 is LNHNV, CDR2 YYDKDF (reference sequence). The CDR3 coding sequence is TGTGCCACCAGCAGAGATAAGGACTATGGCTACACCTTC. Residues: CATSRDKDYGYTF.

This clonotype is a singleton in its sample. The chain couples TRBV10-2 to TRBJ2-1, with TRBD2 as a possible D gene (7 bases). Germline-derived CDR1 and CDR2 are WSHSY and SAAADI. The CDR3 extends over 13 amino acids. V was trimmed by 3 bases and J by 10 bases, leaving 13 bases between them. CDR3 nucleotides: TGCGCCAGCAGTGATCGAGGGGGGGGGGAGCAGTTCTTC. It specifies CASSDRGGGEQFF.

The V and J genes are TRBV7-8 and TRBJ1-2, with TRBD1 matching over 8 bases. The CDR3 spans 18 residues. The germline V gene has CDR1 SGHVS and CDR2 FQNEAQ. Losses at the gene ends were 5 bases for V and 0 bases for J; bases not matched to a gene: 14. As DNA, the CDR3 is TGTGCCAGCAGCCCGGGACAGGTTATCGCGAGGGCTAACTATGGCTACACCTTC. Translation: CASSPGQVIARANYGYTF. Variable domain in full (rest from reference TRBV7-8 and TRBJ1-2): GAGVSQSPRYKVAKRGQDVALRCDPISGHVSLFWYQQALGQGPEFLTYFQNEAQLDKSGLPSDRFFAERPEGSVSTLKIQRTQQEDSAVYLCASSPGQVIARANYGYTFGSGTRLTVV.

The chain employs TRBV12-3 or TRBV12-4 and TRBJ2-7; tentative D call: TRBD1 (6 bases). V was cut by 5 bases and J by 7 bases, with 18 bases left in between. This CDR3 has 14 residues. The CDR3 region is CASSVQGTLSEQYF. The CDR3 DNA is TGTGCCAGCAGTGTTCAGGGGACCCTTTCGGAGCAGTACTTC.

This chain links TRBV29-1 with TRBJ2-1; D gene ambiguous. V gave up 4 bases and J gave up 9 bases, with 10 bases separating them. Germline V lookup: CDR1 SQVTM, CDR2 ANQGSEA. The CDR3 has 11 amino acids. The CDR3 bases are TGCAGCGTTGGTCCCCTAATTGAGCAGTTCTTC. Amino acid sequence: CSVGPLIEQFF.

This chain connects TRBV5-1 to TRBJ2-3, with a possible D match to TRBD2 (5 bases). Trimming stripped 1 base from V and 3 bases from J, with 15 bases between. The germline CDR1 and CDR2 sequences are SGHRS and YFSETQ. The CDR3 has 16 residues. The CDR3 nucleotides are TGCGCCAGCAGCTTGTTCGAGAGGGCCTCAACAGATACGCAGTATTTT. As protein: CASSLFERASTDTQYF.

This chain connects TRBV20-1 to TRBJ1-2; 8 bases align to TRBD1. The CDR3 contains 15 residues. Germline values: CDR1 DFQATT, CDR2 SNEGSKA (reference sequence). The junction had 6 bases not matched to a gene; V was cut back by 3 bases and J by 0 bases. In DNA form, the CDR3 reads TGCAGTGCTAGGAAGGGGACAGGAGCTAACTATGGCTACACCTTC. Residues: CSARKGTGANYGYTF.

The rearrangement uses TRBV20-1 and TRBJ1-6; possible D gene TRBD1, 6 bases. Trimming removed 1 base from V and 6 bases from J, with 10 bases in between. The CDR3 is made up of 14 amino acids. The germline gives CDR1 DFQATT, CDR2 SNEGSKA (reference sequence). In DNA, the CDR3 is TGCAGTGCTAGAGGGTCAGGGGTTAATTCACCCCTCCACTTT. Translation: CSARGSGVNSPLHF.

This clonotype was counted only a few times. The rearrangement links TRBV7-2 to TRBJ2-7, with D hard to call. The V gene's germline CDR1 is SGHTA and CDR2 FQGNSA. The CDR3 is 14 residues long. V was shortened by 4 bases and J by 4 bases, with 14 bases between the two germline ends. In nucleotides, the CDR3 is TGTGCCAGCAGCTCTGGACCGCCCGTATACGAGCAGTACTTC. It codes for CASSSGPPVYEQYF. Looking up the rest from reference TRBV7-2 and TRBJ2-7 gives the full variable domain: GAGVSQSPSNKVTEKGKDVELRCDPISGHTALYWYRQSLGQGLEFLIYFQGNSAPDKSGLPSDRFSAERTGGSVSTLTIQRTQQEDSAVYLCASSSGPPVYEQYFGPGTRLTVT.

The V and J genes are TRBV2 and TRBJ2-3; 9 nucleotides match TRBD2. Germline CDR1 reads SNHLY; CDR2 reads FYNNEI. The CDR3 totals 14 residues. After removal of 6 bases from V and 4 bases from J, the junction contained 5 bases not matched to a gene. CDR3 sequence: CASSGGLAPDTQYF. The CDR3 coding sequence is TGTGCCAGCAGCGGGGGACTAGCCCCAGATACGCAGTATTTT.

This clonotype was detected a few times. The rearrangement uses TRBV7-2 and TRBJ2-5, with TRBD1 matching 7 bases. Judging by the DNA end, TRBJ2-7 fits better; the J call may be wrong. This CDR3 spans 14 amino acids. Germline V gene lookup returns CDR1 SGHTA and CDR2 FQGNSA. CDR3 sequence reads: CASSLQGVMNEQYF. In nucleotides, the CDR3 is TGTGCCAGCAGCTTACAGGGGGTAATGAACGAGCAGTACTTC.

The chain uses TRBV6-5 and TRBJ2-5, with 8 bases identical to TRBD1. The J call could be wrong; TRBJ2-7 is a better fit for the DNA end. The germline gives CDR1 MNHEY, CDR2 SVGAGI. This CDR3 region has 14 residues. CDR3 sequence reads: CASRPGTGLYEQYF. The CDR3 coding sequence is TGTGCCAGCCGACCCGGGACAGGTCTTTACGAGCAGTACTTC.

The chain joins TRBV7-2 to TRBJ2-5; 9 bases fit TRBD2. From germline, CDR1 is SGHTA and CDR2 FQGNSA. J lost 5 bases, V lost 4 bases, and 8 bases had no gene match. The CDR3 totals 15 residues. The CDR3 reads CASSSHSGRGETQYF. CDR3 nucleotides: TGTGCCAGCAGCTCACATAGCGGGAGAGGGGAGACCCAGTACTTC.

This chain connects TRBV6-6 to TRBJ1-6; no reliable D call. CDR3 length equals 13 residues. Trimming pared 6 bases from V and 7 bases from J, leaving 10 bases between. Germline V gives CDR1 MNHNY, CDR2 SVGAGI (reference sequence). CDR3 loop: CASSIGSNSPLHF. CDR3 coding DNA: TGTGCCAGCAGCATAGGATCGAATTCACCCCTCCACTTT.

The gene calls are TRBV4-3 and TRBJ2-6; 12 positions agree with TRBD2. This CDR3 spans 20 amino acids. In germline, CDR1 is LGHNA, CDR2 YSLEER. V trimming: 0 bases; J trimming: 3 bases; junction bases outside the gene matches: 9. This CDR3 reads CASSQEGRLAGGLGANVLTF. CDR3 coding DNA: TGCGCCAGCAGCCAAGAGGGAAGGCTAGCGGGAGGGCTTGGGGCCAACGTCCTGACTTTC.

As regards this clonotype: One junction end does not reproduce the germline sequence, and a read error may be involved. The V gene is TRBV29-1, the J gene TRBJ2-3; D is possibly TRBD1 (6 bases). Germline V lookup: CDR1 SQVTM, CDR2 ANQGSEA. The CDR3 extends over 16 amino acids. Written as DNA, the CDR3 is TGCAACGTTGGCCTCAATTTAGGGGGAAGCACAGATACGCAGTATTTT. This encodes CNVGLNLGGSTDTQYF.